The rows below give T cell receptor beta chains drawn from one sample of a study of T-cell memory formation after mild COVID-19. Using its own MiXCR run on the 5' RACE reads, TCRdb lists one record per CDR3 protein. The table records approximately 40,000 distinct CDR3 sequences, approximately 10% of them present only once. The sequenced material came from PBMCs or a T cell subset sorted from them (not recorded which). These receptors originate from a man aged 18 to 29 who had mild COVID-19 (a few samples of this study predate the infection). Cell type and time point are not known. Both conserved end residues are part of each CDR3. Fields, in order: V gene, J gene, clone size, D gene, CDR3 protein, CDR3 DNA. D genes are given only for firm matches. The listing skips clone size in some rows; elsewhere it reads once, few, many or a size class.

V: TRBV7-2
J: TRBJ2-2
size: many
D: NA
CDR3: CASSLGAPSLNTGELFF
DNA: TGTGCCAGCAGCTTAGGCGCACCTAGTCTTAACACCGGGGAGCTGTTTTTT

V: TRBV4-3
J: TRBJ2-7
size: many
D: NA
CDR3: CASSQGVGGPYEQYF
DNA: TGCGCCAGCAGCCAAGGAGTCGGGGGCCCATACGAGCAGTACTTC

V: TRBV20-1
J: TRBJ2-1
size: many
D: TRBD2
CDR3: CSVRTSPSSYNEQFF
DNA: TGCAGTGTCAGGACTAGCCCGAGCTCCTACAATGAGCAGTTCTTC

V: TRBV29-1
J: TRBJ2-7
size: many
D: NA
CDR3: CSVGGSRGRSYEQYF
DNA: TGCAGCGTTGGCGGGTCCAGGGGAAGATCCTACGAGCAGTACTTC

V: TRBV3-1
J: TRBJ2-5
size: NA
D: NA
CDR3: CASSQDSSLETQYF
DNA: TGTGCCAGCAGCCAAGATTCTAGCTTAGAGACCCAGTACTTC

V: TRBV20-1
J: TRBJ2-7
size: many
D: TRBD2
CDR3: CSARAAEGGAYEQYF
DNA: TGCAGTGCTAGAGCTGCGGAGGGAGGGGCCTACGAGCAGTACTTC

V: TRBV20-1
J: TRBJ1-1
size: many
D: TRBD1
CDR3: CSAREQGDTEAFF
DNA: TGCAGTGCTAGAGAGCAGGGGGACACTGAAGCTTTCTTT

V: TRBV5-1
J: TRBJ2-7
size: NA
D: NA
CDR3: CASSLSGSKYEQYF
DNA: TGCGCCAGCAGCTTGTCTGGGTCTAAGTACGAGCAGTACTTC

V: TRBV15
J: TRBJ2-7
size: many
D: TRBD2
CDR3: CATSFGTSGVYEQYF
DNA: TGTGCCACCAGCTTCGGGACTAGCGGGGTCTACGAGCAGTACTTC

V: TRBV10-3
J: TRBJ2-3
size: many
D: NA
CDR3: CAISVRITSTDTQYF
DNA: TGTGCCATCAGTGTAAGGATTACTAGCACAGATACGCAGTATTTT

V: TRBV7-2
J: TRBJ2-1
size: many
D: NA
CDR3: CASSSQPGYEQFF
DNA: TGTGCCAGCAGCTCCCAGCCAGGGTATGAGCAGTTCTTC

V: TRBV7-2
J: TRBJ2-3
size: many
D: NA
CDR3: CASSLRQSTGTQYF
DNA: TGTGCCAGCAGCTTAAGACAAAGCACTGGTACGCAGTATTTT

V: TRBV6-5
J: TRBJ2-6
size: many
D: NA
CDR3: CASSYGQAGANVLTF
DNA: TGTGCCAGCAGTTACGGGCAGGCTGGGGCCAACGTCCTGACTTTC

V: TRBV7-2
J: TRBJ1-1
size: many
D: NA
CDR3: CASSLYRNTEAFF
DNA: TGTGCCAGCAGCCTCTACCGGAATACTGAAGCTTTCTTT

V: TRBV19
J: TRBJ2-3
size: NA
D: NA
CDR3: CASSVAADTDTQYF
DNA: TGTGCCAGTAGTGTAGCGGCGGACACAGATACGCAGTATTTT

V: TRBV6-2/TRBV6-3
J: TRBJ2-1
size: many
D: NA
CDR3: CASSGRAHNEQFF
DNA: TGTGCCAGCAGCGGTCGGGCACACAATGAGCAGTTCTTC

V: TRBV19
J: TRBJ1-2
size: few
D: NA
CDR3: CASSIFKNYGYTF
DNA: TGTGCCAGTAGTATTTTCAAGAACTATGGCTACACCTTC

V: TRBV18
J: TRBJ2-1
size: many
D: NA
CDR3: CASSPGGSYNEQFF
DNA: TGTGCCAGCTCACCAGGGGGCTCCTACAATGAGCAGTTCTTC

V: TRBV7-3
J: TRBJ2-3
size: many
D: TRBD2
CDR3: CASSRSLAGGLDTQYF
DNA: TGTGCCAGCAGCCGCTCACTAGCGGGGGGTTTAGATACGCAGTATTTT

V: TRBV27
J: TRBJ2-1
size: many
D: NA
CDR3: CASSLKWAANEQFF
DNA: TGTGCCAGCAGTTTGAAGTGGGCGGCGAATGAGCAGTTCTTC

V: TRBV7-2
J: TRBJ2-3
size: many
D: NA
CDR3: CASSLELKETQYF
DNA: TGTGCCAGCAGCTTAGAACTTAAAGAAACGCAGTATTTT

V: TRBV9
J: TRBJ2-3
size: many
D: TRBD1
CDR3: CASSAGLLGRGQTDTQYF
DNA: TGTGCCAGCAGCGCAGGTCTCCTCGGCAGGGGGCAAACAGATACGCAGTATTTT

V: TRBV6-6
J: TRBJ2-2
size: many
D: NA
CDR3: CASSYLETGELFF
DNA: TGTGCCAGCAGTTACCTTGAGACCGGGGAGCTGTTTTTT

V: TRBV28
J: TRBJ2-6
size: many
D: NA
CDR3: CASTLKEVGGANVLTF
DNA: TGTGCCAGCACCCTAAAGGAGGTGGGTGGGGCCAACGTCCTGACTTTC

V: TRBV6-5
J: TRBJ1-1
size: many
D: TRBD1
CDR3: CASSYGTGGNTEAFF
DNA: TGTGCCAGCAGTTACGGGACAGGGGGCAACACTGAAGCTTTCTTT

V: TRBV6-5
J: TRBJ1-1
size: many
D: TRBD1
CDR3: CASSSLRQGEKEAFF
DNA: TGTGCCAGCAGTTCCCTCCGTCAGGGGGAGAAAGAAGCTTTCTTT

V: TRBV2
J: TRBJ2-3
size: many
D: NA
CDR3: CASSELDGIDTQYF
DNA: TGTGCCAGCAGTGAACTAGACGGAATAGATACGCAGTATTTT